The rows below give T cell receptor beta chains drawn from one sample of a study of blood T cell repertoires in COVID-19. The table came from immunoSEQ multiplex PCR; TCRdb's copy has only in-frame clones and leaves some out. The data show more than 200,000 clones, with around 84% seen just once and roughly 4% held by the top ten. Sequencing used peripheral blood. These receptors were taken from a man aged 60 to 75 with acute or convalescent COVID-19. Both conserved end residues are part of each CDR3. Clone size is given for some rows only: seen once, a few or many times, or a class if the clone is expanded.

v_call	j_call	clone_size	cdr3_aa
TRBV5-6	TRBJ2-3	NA	CASSAGSDTQYF
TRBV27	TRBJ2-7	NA	CASSLSSGRAYEQYF
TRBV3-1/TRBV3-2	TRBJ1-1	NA	CASSSITGLSTEAFF
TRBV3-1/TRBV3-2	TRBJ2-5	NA	CASSQGYDRRRETQYF
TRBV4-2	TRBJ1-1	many	CASSQEPGMTEAFF
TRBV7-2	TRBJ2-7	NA	CASSLGGGAPEQYF
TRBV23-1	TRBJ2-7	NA	CASRAQLAGGPERFYEQYF
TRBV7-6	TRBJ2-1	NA	CASSSGTSGINEQFF
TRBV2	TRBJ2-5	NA	CASSRDTQGTQYF
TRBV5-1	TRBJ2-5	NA	CASSLAVETQYF
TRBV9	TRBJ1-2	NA	CASSPRYSYGYTF
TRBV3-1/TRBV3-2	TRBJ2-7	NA	CASSPSGTGKAEQYF
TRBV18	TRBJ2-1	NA	CASSPPSSTGGGEQFF
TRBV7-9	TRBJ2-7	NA	CASSYRGIEQYF
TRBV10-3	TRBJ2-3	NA	CAISNLAGGADTQYF
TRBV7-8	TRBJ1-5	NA	CASSLGGLQPQHF
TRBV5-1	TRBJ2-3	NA	CASSPQGWSTDTQYF
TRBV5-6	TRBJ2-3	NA	CASSPATSADTQYF
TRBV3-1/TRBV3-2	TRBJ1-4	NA	CASSQGSLSEGEKLFF
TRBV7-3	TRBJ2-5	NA	CASSPGTSTETQYF
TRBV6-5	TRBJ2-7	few	CASRFRRESYEQYF
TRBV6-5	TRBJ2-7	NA	CASSLQGGEQYF
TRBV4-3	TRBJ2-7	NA	CASSQGTSIAGEQYF
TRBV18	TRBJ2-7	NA	CASSPREVLGEQYF
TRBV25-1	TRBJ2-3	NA	CASSDGSGTGGTDTQYF
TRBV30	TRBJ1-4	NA	CAWSKGQGGNEKLFF
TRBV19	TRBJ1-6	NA	CASSFWEEGPLHF
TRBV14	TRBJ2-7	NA	CASSRLAGGSYEQYF
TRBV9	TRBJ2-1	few	CASSSTTSGRAYNEQFF
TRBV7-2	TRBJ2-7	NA	CASSLALALEQYF
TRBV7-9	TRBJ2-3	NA	CASSLVTRGRDTQYF
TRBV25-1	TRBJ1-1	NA	CASSEYGSGGRTEAFF
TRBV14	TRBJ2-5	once	CASSPLQGSVETQYF
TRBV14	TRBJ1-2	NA	CASSQDAGKSNYGYTF
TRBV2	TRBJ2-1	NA	CASKPGRASYNEQFF
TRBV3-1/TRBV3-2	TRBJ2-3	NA	CASSQEASGRIDTQYF
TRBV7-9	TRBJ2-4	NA	CASSSPPGGAKNIQYF
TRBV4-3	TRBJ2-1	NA	CASSQDRLPIYNEQFF
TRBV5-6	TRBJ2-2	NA	CASSHGLAGGLNTGELFF
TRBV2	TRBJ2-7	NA	CASKPSSLTDEQYF